This T cell receptor beta chain is drawn from a study of T cell responses to AZD1222 COVID-19 vaccine. The repertoire was sequenced with immunoSEQ multiplex PCR; TCRdb's copy has only in-frame clones and lacks some. The sample includes about 140,000 clones, more than 90% of them seen just once. V lost 8 bases to trimming and J lost 8 bases, with 24 bases between them. CDR3 size: 15 residues. CDR1 and CDR2 from the germline V gene are SEHNR and FQNEAQ (reference sequence). Broader study findings: Unmutated variant regions are reportedly targeted by nearly half of spike-specific TCRs. Most donors were white British, females outnumbered males, and clonal diversity was possibly underestimated.

Details on this clone: What it binds is not known.

The source was peripheral blood, collected on day 0 of AZD1222 vaccination. This sequence joins TRBV7-9 and TRBJ1-2; TRBD1 might be the D (5 bases). The receptor was isolated from an adult in good health. The CDR3 spells CASVGRLMWGTGYTF. For the CDR3, the DNA is TGTGCCAGCGTCGGGCGTTTAATGTGGGGGACGGGCTACACCTTC.